These 2 T cell receptor beta chains were sequenced from one sample in a study of T cells after yellow fever vaccination. MiXCR was run by TCRdb on the 5' RACE reads, yielding one entry per CDR3 protein. The data contain about 580,000 distinct CDR3 sequences, about 15% of them seen just once; the ten biggest clones take up around 15%. Sequencing was performed on PBMCs, taken about 5 days after the first yellow fever vaccination. The origin of the receptors is a man between 18 and 29 years old who received the YFV17D yellow fever vaccine.

This clonotype showed up just a few times. The CDR3 here is CASSYSGTGRQETQYF. CDR3 bases: TGTGCCAGCAGTTACTCGGGGACGGGGCGGCAAGAGACCCAGTACTTC. J is TRBJ2-5 and V is TRBV6-5; TRBD1 or TRBD2 may be the D gene (5 bases each). The CDR3 has 16 residues. The V gene lost 0 bases and the J gene lost 2 bases, with 13 bases spanning the gap. The germline V gene has CDR1 MNHEY and CDR2 SVGAGI.

In this sample, this clonotype turned up a few times. The chain couples TRBV12-3 or TRBV12-4 to TRBJ1-5; no clear D. Trimming stripped 3 bases from V and 1 base from J, with 7 bases between. This CDR3 is 14 amino acids long. The CDR3 is CASSFEVSNQPQHF. DNA of the CDR3: TGTGCCAGCAGTTTCGAGGTGAGCAATCAGCCCCAGCATTTT.